These T cell receptor beta chains were read from a single sample in a study of blood T cells in healthy people across ages. From the 5' RACE reads, TCRdb called clonotypes with MiXCR, one entry per CDR3 protein. The repertoire holds 1 million or so distinct CDR3 sequences, with 25% as singletons. This same sample was also part of a study on T cells of mothers and their children.

Specimen: blood. These receptors originate from a girl aged 2 to 10 in good health. CDR3s include the opening cysteine and the closing phenylalanine or tryptophan. Fields, in order: clone size, J gene, V gene, D gene, CDR3 protein, CDR3 DNA. D genes are given only for firm matches. Size tells how often a clone was seen (once, few, many) or the class of an expanded clone, and some rows leave it out.

size: few
J: TRBJ2-7
V: TRBV20-1
D: -
CDR3: CSAPLRASENSYEQYF
DNA: TGCAGTGCCCCCCTCCGGGCTAGCGAAAACTCCTACGAGCAGTACTTC

size: -
J: TRBJ2-1
V: TRBV5-6
D: TRBD1
CDR3: CASSLASQGVYEQFF
DNA: TGTGCCAGCAGCTTAGCGTCCCAGGGGGTGTATGAGCAGTTCTTC

size: few
J: TRBJ2-7
V: TRBV29-1
D: TRBD2
CDR3: CSVLAGAPYEQYF
DNA: TGCAGCGTTCTAGCGGGTGCCCCCTACGAGCAGTACTTC

size: -
J: TRBJ2-4
V: TRBV5-1
D: TRBD1
CDR3: CASSLGQGSKNIQYF
DNA: TGCGCCAGCAGCTTGGGACAGGGTTCCAAGAACATTCAGTACTTC

size: -
J: TRBJ2-7
V: TRBV5-1
D: TRBD2
CDR3: CASSLEGTNYEQYF
DNA: TGCGCCAGCAGCTTGGAGGGGACTAACTACGAGCAGTACTTC

size: few
J: TRBJ2-1
V: TRBV25-1
D: TRBD2
CDR3: CASSESTSGGPSSYNEQFF
DNA: TGTGCCAGCAGTGAATCGACTAGCGGGGGTCCGAGCTCCTACAATGAGCAGTTCTTC

size: -
J: TRBJ2-7
V: TRBV7-9
D: -
CDR3: CASNLQGYEQCF
DNA: TGTGCCAGCAACCTACAGGGCTACGAGCAGTGCTTC

size: -
J: TRBJ1-2
V: TRBV20-1
D: -
CDR3: CSARSNLGARGSYTF
DNA: TGCAGTGCTAGATCCAACCTGGGGGCTCGTGGGAGCTACACCTTC

size: few
J: TRBJ1-2
V: TRBV28
D: TRBD1
CDR3: CASSLPTGGVYGYTF
DNA: TGTGCCAGCAGTTTACCAACAGGGGGCGTCTATGGCTACACCTTC

size: -
J: TRBJ2-4
V: TRBV5-1
D: -
CDR3: CASSLAGLAAKNIQYF
DNA: TGCGCCAGCAGCTTGGCCGGTCTGGCAGCCAAAAACATTCAGTACTTC

size: -
J: TRBJ2-5
V: TRBV9
D: TRBD2
CDR3: CASSGRLAGDETQYF
DNA: TGTGCCAGCAGCGGGAGACTAGCGGGAGATGAGACCCAGTACTTC

size: -
J: TRBJ2-1
V: TRBV29-1
D: TRBD1
CDR3: CSVERDRVYNEQFF
DNA: TGCAGCGTTGAAAGGGACAGGGTCTACAATGAGCAGTTCTTC

size: -
J: TRBJ1-2
V: TRBV29-1
D: -
CDR3: CSIEAYYGYTF
DNA: TGCAGTATTGAGGCCTACTATGGCTACACCTTC

size: -
J: TRBJ2-7
V: TRBV12-3/TRBV12-4
D: -
CDR3: CASSSPDRNFYEQYF
DNA: TGTGCCAGCAGTTCACCCGACAGGAACTTCTACGAGCAGTACTTC

size: few
J: TRBJ2-3
V: TRBV12-3/TRBV12-4
D: TRBD2
CDR3: CASSSSGREADTQYF
DNA: TGTGCCAGCAGTTCAAGCGGGAGGGAGGCTGATACGCAGTATTTT

size: -
J: TRBJ2-1
V: TRBV7-2
D: -
CDR3: CASSRDRSLYNEQFF
DNA: TGTGCCAGCAGCCGTGACCGGAGCCTTTACAATGAGCAGTTCTTC

size: few
J: TRBJ1-2
V: TRBV14
D: -
CDR3: CASSPTSRARGYGYTF
DNA: TGTGCCAGCAGCCCTACGTCTAGGGCGCGTGGCTATGGCTACACCTTC

size: -
J: TRBJ2-5
V: TRBV20-1
D: -
CDR3: CSARIALYQETQYF
DNA: TGCAGTGCTAGGATAGCGCTGTACCAAGAGACCCAGTACTTC

size: few
J: TRBJ1-4
V: TRBV11-3
D: -
CDR3: CASSLFRATNEKLFF
DNA: TGTGCCAGCAGCTTGTTTCGGGCAACTAATGAAAAACTGTTTTTT

size: -
J: TRBJ2-4
V: TRBV5-1
D: -
CDR3: CASSPLGNSAKNIQYF
DNA: TGCGCCAGCAGCCCTTTAGGGAACTCAGCCAAAAACATTCAGTACTTC

size: -
J: TRBJ2-7
V: TRBV6-1
D: TRBD2
CDR3: CASSVREVSWVYEQYF
DNA: TGTGCCAGCAGTGTCCGGGAGGTTAGCTGGGTGTACGAGCAGTACTTC

size: few
J: TRBJ2-1
V: TRBV5-1
D: -
CDR3: CASSLELPPGEQFF
DNA: TGCGCCAGCAGCTTGGAACTGCCTCCGGGTGAGCAGTTCTTC

size: few
J: TRBJ2-5
V: TRBV11-1
D: TRBD2
CDR3: CASSLVPGLAGVFPHQETQYF
DNA: TGTGCCAGCAGCTTAGTCCCTGGACTAGCGGGAGTTTTTCCCCACCAAGAGACCCAGTACTTC

size: -
J: TRBJ2-2
V: TRBV6-1
D: TRBD2
CDR3: CAGRPPGLAGRGELFF
DNA: TGTGCCGGCAGGCCTCCGGGACTAGCGGGGCGCGGGGAGCTGTTTTTT

size: -
J: TRBJ2-3
V: TRBV29-1
D: -
CDR3: CSVDTGSTDTQYF
DNA: TGCAGCGTTGACACGGGGTCCACAGATACGCAGTATTTT

size: few
J: TRBJ1-2
V: TRBV5-1
D: -
CDR3: CASSGRQTNYGYTF
DNA: TGCGCCAGCAGCGGGCGTCAGACGAACTATGGCTACACCTTC

size: -
J: TRBJ1-3
V: TRBV9
D: TRBD1
CDR3: CASSGNTQGQGGNTIYF
DNA: TGTGCCAGCAGCGGTAACACACAGGGGCAGGGAGGAAACACCATATATTTT

size: few
J: TRBJ1-3
V: TRBV19
D: -
CDR3: CASSIGASGNTIYF
DNA: TGTGCCAGTAGTATCGGGGCCTCTGGAAACACCATATATTTT

size: -
J: TRBJ2-1
V: TRBV29-1
D: TRBD2
CDR3: CSVTSGRYNERFF
DNA: TGCAGCGTAACTAGCGGGAGGTACAATGAGCGGTTCTTC

size: -
J: TRBJ2-7
V: TRBV29-1
D: -
CDR3: CSVDADYEQYF
DNA: TGCAGCGTTGATGCAGATTACGAGCAGTACTTC

size: few
J: TRBJ1-1
V: TRBV6-5
D: -
CDR3: CASSYSAGAGEAFF
DNA: TGTGCCAGCAGTTACTCGGCGGGGGCGGGTGAAGCTTTCTTT

size: few
J: TRBJ1-4
V: TRBV20-1
D: -
CDR3: CSAGQDNEKLFF
DNA: TGCAGTGCGGGACAAGATAATGAAAAACTGTTTTTT

size: -
J: TRBJ1-1
V: TRBV12-5
D: -
CDR3: CASGLPTPNTEAFF
DNA: TGTGCTAGTGGTTTGCCAACTCCCAACACTGAAGCTTTCTTT

size: few
J: TRBJ2-1
V: TRBV4-1
D: TRBD2
CDR3: CASSRGRGTSDYNEQFF
DNA: TGCGCCAGCAGCCGGGGACGTGGGACTAGCGACTACAATGAGCAGTTCTTC

size: -
J: TRBJ2-1
V: TRBV9
D: -
CDR3: CASSVTSTAQFF
DNA: TGTGCCAGCAGCGTAACATCGACAGCTCAGTTCTTC

size: few
J: TRBJ1-2
V: TRBV27
D: -
CDR3: CASSSGGSLNYGYTF
DNA: TGTGCCAGCAGTTCGGGAGGCAGCCTGAACTATGGCTACACCTTC

size: -
J: TRBJ1-1
V: TRBV28
D: -
CDR3: CASRLATTEAFF
DNA: TGTGCCAGCAGGCTTGCTACGACGGAAGCTTTCTTT

size: -
J: TRBJ1-2
V: TRBV7-2
D: TRBD1
CDR3: CASSRQGPINYGYTF
DNA: TGTGCCAGCAGCCGACAGGGGCCCATCAACTATGGCTACACCTTC

size: few
J: TRBJ2-1
V: TRBV12-3/TRBV12-4
D: TRBD2
CDR3: CASSILAAYNEQFF
DNA: TGTGCCAGCAGTATACTAGCGGCGTACAATGAGCAGTTCTTC

size: -
J: TRBJ2-2
V: TRBV5-1
D: -
CDR3: CASSLAAAGRTGELFF
DNA: TGCGCCAGCAGCTTGGCAGCGGCAGGACGGACCGGGGAGCTGTTTTTT

size: -
J: TRBJ2-7
V: TRBV29-1
D: TRBD1
CDR3: CSTGTGSTYEQYF
DNA: TGCAGCACCGGGACAGGGAGTACCTACGAGCAGTACTTC

size: many
J: TRBJ1-2
V: TRBV12-3/TRBV12-4
D: TRBD1
CDR3: CASSLPGGGYGYTF
DNA: TGTGCCAGCAGTTTGCCAGGGGGAGGCTATGGCTACACCTTC